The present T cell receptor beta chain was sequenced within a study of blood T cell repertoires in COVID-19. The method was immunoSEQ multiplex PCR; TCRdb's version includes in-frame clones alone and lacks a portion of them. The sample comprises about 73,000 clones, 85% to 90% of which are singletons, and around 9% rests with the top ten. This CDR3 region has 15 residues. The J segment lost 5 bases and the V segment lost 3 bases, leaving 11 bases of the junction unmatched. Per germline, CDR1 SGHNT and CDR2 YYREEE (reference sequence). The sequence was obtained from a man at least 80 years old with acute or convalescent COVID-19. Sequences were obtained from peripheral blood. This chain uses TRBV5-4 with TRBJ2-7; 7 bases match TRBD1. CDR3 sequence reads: CASSSQPTGTHEQYF. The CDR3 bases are TGTGCCAGCAGCTCCCAGCCGACAGGGACGCACGAGCAGTACTTC.